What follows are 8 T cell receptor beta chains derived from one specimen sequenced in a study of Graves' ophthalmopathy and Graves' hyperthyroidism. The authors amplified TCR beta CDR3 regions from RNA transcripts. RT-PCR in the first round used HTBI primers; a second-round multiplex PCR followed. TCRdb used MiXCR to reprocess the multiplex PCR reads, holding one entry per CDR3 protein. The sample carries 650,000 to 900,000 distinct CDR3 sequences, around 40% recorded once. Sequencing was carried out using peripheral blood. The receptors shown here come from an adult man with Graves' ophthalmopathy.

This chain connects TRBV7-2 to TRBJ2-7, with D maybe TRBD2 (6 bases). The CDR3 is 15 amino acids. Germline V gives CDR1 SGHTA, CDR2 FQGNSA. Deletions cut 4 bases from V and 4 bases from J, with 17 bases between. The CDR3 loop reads CASSSTLLAQYEQYF. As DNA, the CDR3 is TGTGCCAGCAGCTCAACATTACTAGCTCAGTACGAGCAGTACTTC.

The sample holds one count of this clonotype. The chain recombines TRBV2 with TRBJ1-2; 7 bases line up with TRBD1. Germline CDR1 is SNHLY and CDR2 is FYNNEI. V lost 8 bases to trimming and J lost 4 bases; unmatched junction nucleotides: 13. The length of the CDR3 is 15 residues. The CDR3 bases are TGTGCCAGCGTACGGGAAGACAGGGTAACCTATGGCTACACCTTC. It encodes CASVREDRVTYGYTF.

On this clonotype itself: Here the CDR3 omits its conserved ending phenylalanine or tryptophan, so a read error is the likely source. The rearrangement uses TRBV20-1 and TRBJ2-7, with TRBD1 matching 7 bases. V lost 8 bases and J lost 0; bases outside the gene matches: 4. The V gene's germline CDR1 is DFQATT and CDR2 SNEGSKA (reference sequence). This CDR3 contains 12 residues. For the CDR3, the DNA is TGCAGTACAGGGGCCTCCTCCTACGAGCAGTACTGC. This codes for CSTGASSYEQYC.

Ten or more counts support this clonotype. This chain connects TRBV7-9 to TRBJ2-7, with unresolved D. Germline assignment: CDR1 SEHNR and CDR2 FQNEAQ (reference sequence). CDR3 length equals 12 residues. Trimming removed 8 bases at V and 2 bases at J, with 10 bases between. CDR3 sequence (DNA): TGTGCCAGCGGAGAACAGCCCTACGAGCAGTACTTC. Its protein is CASGEQPYEQYF.

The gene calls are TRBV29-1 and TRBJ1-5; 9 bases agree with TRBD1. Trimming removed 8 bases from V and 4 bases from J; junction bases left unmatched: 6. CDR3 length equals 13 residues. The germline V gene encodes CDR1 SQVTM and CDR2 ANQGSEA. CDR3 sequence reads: CSFPGTGNQPQHF. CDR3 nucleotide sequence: TGCAGCTTCCCCGGGACAGGGAATCAGCCCCAGCATTTT.

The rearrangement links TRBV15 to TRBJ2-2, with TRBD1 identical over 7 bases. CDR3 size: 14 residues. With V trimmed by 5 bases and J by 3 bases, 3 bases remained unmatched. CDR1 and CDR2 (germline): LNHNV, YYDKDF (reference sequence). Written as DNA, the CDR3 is TGTGCCACCAGCGGCGACAGGGACACCGGGGAGCTGTTTTTT. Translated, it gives CATSGDRDTGELFF.

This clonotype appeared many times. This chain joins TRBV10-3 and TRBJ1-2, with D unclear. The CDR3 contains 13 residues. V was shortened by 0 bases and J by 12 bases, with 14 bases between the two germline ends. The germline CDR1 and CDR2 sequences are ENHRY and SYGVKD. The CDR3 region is CAISESDARFNTF. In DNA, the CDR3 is TGTGCCATCAGTGAGTCCGACGCTCGGTTTAACACCTTC.

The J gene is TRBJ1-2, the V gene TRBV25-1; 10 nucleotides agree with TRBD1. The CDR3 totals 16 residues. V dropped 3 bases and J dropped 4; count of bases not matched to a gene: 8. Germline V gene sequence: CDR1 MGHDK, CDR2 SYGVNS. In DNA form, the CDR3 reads TGTGCCAGCAGTGATGGGACAGGGGAACAATTCTATGGCTACACCTTC. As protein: CASSDGTGEQFYGYTF.